This TCR beta chain was recorded in a study of cytomegalovirus exposure and HLA in healthy donors. In regard to this clone: Its specificity is unknown.

The PCR ran on 60 Vbeta and 13 Jbeta primers. TCRdb keeps only in-frame clones here, not all; method: immunoSEQ multiplex PCR. The sample shows 170,000 or so clones, 84% of them seen only once. General study results and limits: A prior analysis recorded that most TCR beta V segments were productive about 87% or about 30% of the time. CMV serostatus was the only immune exposure information that was available. In a later analysis, compared with equally common non-associated chains, HLA-associated beta chains were more expanded.

CDR1 is LNHNV, CDR2 YYDKDF, per germline (reference sequence). CDR3 length: 15 amino acids. The ends lost 3 bases at V and 4 bases at J; junction bases unmatched: 6. This chain joins TRBV15 and TRBJ2-7; the match to TRBD1 covers 10 bases. Sequenced: PBMCs. This clonotype was obtained from a man younger than 30 in good health and CMV-seronegative. The chain's CDR3 is CATSRIPGQGYEQYF. CDR3 coding DNA: TGTGCCACCAGCAGGATACCGGGACAGGGGTACGAGCAGTACTTC.